This T cell receptor beta chain came from a study of OX40 agonist ivuxolimab in advanced cancers. V was shortened by 5 bases and J by 1 base, with 12 bases between the two germline ends. Germline V CDR1 and CDR2: MDHEN, SYDVKM. The CDR3 runs 15 residues. Method: immunoSEQ multiplex PCR; TCRdb's copy keeps in-frame clones and lacks some. The sample lists under 55,000 clones; 85% to 95% were seen once. The table lists this clone with a count of one. The sequence was obtained from an adult with an advanced solid tumor such as melanoma, head and neck, liver or kidney cancer. This rearrangement joins TRBV28 to TRBJ1-5; D ambiguous. The sequencing here drew on CD4+ or CD8+ T cells sorted from blood, taken in a trial of the OX40 agonist ivuxolimab. CDR3 DNA sequence: TGTGCCAGCAGTCCAGTGATGGCGAGCAATCAGCCCCAGCATTTT. As protein: CASSPVMASNQPQHF.